The 19 T cell receptor beta chains below all came from one sample that was sequenced in a study of cytomegalovirus exposure and HLA in healthy donors. The PCR made use of 60 Vbeta and 13 Jbeta primers. The data were produced by immunoSEQ multiplex PCR, yet TCRdb's version contains in-frame clones alone and is incomplete. The repertoire holds 100,000 to 150,000 clones, with about 10% as singletons. The sequencing input was PBMCs. These receptors were obtained from a young woman in good health and CMV-seropositive.

This clone was seen only a few times. This rearrangement joins TRBV10-1 to TRBJ2-3, with 10 nucleotides matching TRBD2. The CDR3 covers 17 residues. Germline CDR1 is WNHNN and CDR2 is SYGVQD (reference sequence). V gave up 2 bases and J gave up 0 bases; unmatched junction bases: 5. DNA for the CDR3: TGCGCCAGCAGTGAGGGGTCACTAGCGGGAAGCACAGATACGCAGTATTTT. Translation: CASSEGSLAGSTDTQYF.

V is TRBV11-3 and J is TRBJ1-1; possibly TRBD1 for D (5 bases). CDR1 is SGHNT and CDR2 is YENEEA in the germline V gene. The CDR3 is made up of 14 amino acids. V lost 5 bases and J lost 2, with 12 bases in between. CDR3 nucleotides: TGTGCCAGCAGCCATAAACAGGTCAACACTGAAGCTTTCTTT. As protein: CASSHKQVNTEAFF.

This clone came up a few times. V usage is TRBV28 and J usage is TRBJ2-1; possibly TRBD1 for D (6 bases). V was clipped by 5 bases and J by 3 bases, with 11 bases between them. CDR3 length equals 14 residues. Germline loops: CDR1 MDHEN, CDR2 SYDVKM. The CDR3 DNA follows: TGTGCCAGCAGTGGGAAGGGGGACTACAATGAGCAGTTCTTC. Translation: CASSGKGDYNEQFF.

In this sample, this clone turned up a few times. The rearrangement joins TRBV2 to TRBJ1-5; D not certain. Trimming removed 1 base from V and 4 bases from J, with 8 bases in between. Germline V lookup: CDR1 SNHLY, CDR2 FYNNEI. The CDR3 spans 14 residues. Here the CDR3 reads CASSEGFGNQPQHF. The CDR3 region has the DNA TGTGCCAGCAGTGAAGGGTTCGGTAATCAGCCCCAGCATTTT. Complete variable domain (other parts from reference TRBV2 and TRBJ1-5): EPEVTQTPSHQVTQMGQEVILRCVPISNHLYFYWYRQILGQKVEFLVSFYNNEISEKSEIFDDQFSVERPDGSNFTLKIRSTKLEDSAMYFCASSEGFGNQPQHFGDGTRLSIL.

Here the CDR3 DNA reads TGCAGTGCTCGTTTACTCGGCTACACCTTC. Encoded protein: CSARLLGYTF. The J gene is TRBJ1-2, the V gene TRBV20-1; D unclear. This CDR3 comprises 10 residues. Per germline, CDR1 DFQATT and CDR2 SNEGSKA (reference sequence). Trimming shortened V by 5 bases and J by 8 bases, and 9 bases separated the two germline ends.

This clone showed up just a few times. The V gene is TRBV30, the J gene TRBJ1-2, with a tentative D call TRBD1 (6 bases). CDR1 and CDR2 from the germline V gene are GTSNPN and SVGIG (reference sequence). Trimming cost V 7 bases and J 5 bases, with 14 bases left between them. The CDR3 runs to 12 residues. The CDR3 spells CAYQDQGYGYTF. CDR3 nucleotide sequence: TGTGCCTACCAGGACCAGGGGTATGGCTACACCTTC.

The genes are TRBV5-1 and TRBJ2-1; TRBD2 aligns across 10 bases. Germline CDR1 SGHRS, CDR2 YFSETQ. The CDR3 is 14 amino acids. V lost 3 bases and J lost 6; bases outside the gene matches: 3. The CDR3 region is CASSSGLASNEQFF. The CDR3 DNA follows: TGCGCCAGCAGCTCGGGACTAGCGTCCAATGAGCAGTTCTTC.

This clone was seen a handful of times. The rearrangement links TRBV15 to TRBJ2-1, with 12 bases matching TRBD2. With V trimmed by 0 bases and J by 4 bases, 4 bases remained unmatched. This CDR3 has 17 residues. Germline CDR1 reads LNHNV; CDR2 reads YYDKDF (reference sequence). CDR3 DNA sequence: TGTGCCACCAGCAGAGAGGGACTAGCGGGCCTTTACAATGAGCAGTTCTTC. Translating gives CATSREGLAGLYNEQFF.

There are a few counts of this clone. V is TRBV10-2 and J is TRBJ1-5; TRBD1 agrees at 8 bases. Germline CDR1 and CDR2: WSHSY and SAAADI. CDR3 length: 17 amino acids. With V trimmed by 2 bases and J by 0 bases, 6 bases remained unmatched. Here the CDR3 DNA reads TGCGCCAGCAGTGAGCCGCGGACAGGGAATAGCAATCAGCCCCAGCATTTT. Translated, it gives CASSEPRTGNSNQPQHF.

The sample holds a few counts of this clone. The chain recombines TRBV28 with TRBJ2-7, with 8 bases lining up with TRBD2. Losses at the gene ends were 8 bases for V and 2 bases for J; bases not matched to a gene: 11. This CDR3 has 15 residues. The V gene's germline CDR1 is MDHEN and CDR2 SYDVKM. The CDR3 DNA is TGTGCCAGCCGGTCGACCCCGGGACTAGCCTACGAGCAGTACTTC. This sequence encodes CASRSTPGLAYEQYF.

The CDR3 sequence: CAISRQGRTGELFF. CDR3 DNA: TGTGCCATCAGTCGCCAGGGGCGCACCGGGGAGCTGTTTTTT. The rearrangement joins TRBV10-3 to TRBJ2-2; a possible D gene is TRBD1 (6 bases). Germline CDR1 and CDR2: ENHRY and SYGVKD. Trimming took off 5 bases at V and 4 bases at J, with 11 bases between the two ends. This CDR3 has 14 residues.

This chain uses TRBV6-1 with TRBJ2-5; D may be TRBD1 (6 bases). The CDR3 extends over 15 amino acids. Trimming pared 6 bases from V and 5 bases from J, leaving 19 bases between. Per the germline V gene, CDR1 is MNHNS and CDR2 is SASEGT. This chain's CDR3 is CASRGTGTPGETQYF. The DNA of the CDR3 is TGTGCCAGCAGAGGAACCGGGACACCGGGCGAGACCCAGTACTTC.

This clone was detected only a few times. This rearrangement joins TRBV29-1 to TRBJ1-1, with D maybe TRBD1 (5 bases). The ends were cut back, 3 bases at V and 4 bases at J, with 9 bases in the middle. In germline, CDR1 is SQVTM, CDR2 ANQGSEA. The CDR3 is 12 amino acids. CDR3 residues: CSVDRQGTEAFF. Written as DNA, the CDR3 is TGCAGCGTTGATAGGCAGGGCACTGAAGCTTTCTTT.

The chain carries TRBV18 and TRBJ1-2; TRBD1 matches 8 bases. V was pared by 1 base and J by 3 bases, with 7 bases of the junction left unmatched. Germline V gives CDR1 KGHSH, CDR2 LQKENI. This CDR3 region has 16 residues. For the CDR3, the DNA is TGTGCCAGCTCACCACTAGGGACAGGAAACTACTATGGCTACACCTTC. This translates into CASSPLGTGNYYGYTF. Using reference TRBV18 and TRBJ1-2 for the parts outside the CDR3, the full variable domain is NAGVMQNPRHLVRRRGQEARLRCSPMKGHSHVYWYRQLPEEGLKFMVYLQKENIIDESGMPKERFSAEFPKEGPSILRIQQVVRGDSAAYFCASSPLGTGNYYGYTFGSGTRLTVV.

The V gene is TRBV25-1, the J gene TRBJ2-1; tentative D call: TRBD2 (5 bases). V gave up 2 bases and J gave up 4 bases, with 18 bases separating them. Germline V gene sequence: CDR1 MGHDK, CDR2 SYGVNS. This CDR3 region has 17 residues. The CDR3 here is CASSEPAGSGIYNEQFF. CDR3 sequence (DNA): TGTGCCAGCAGTGAACCCGCTGGGAGCGGAATTTACAATGAGCAGTTCTTC.

This clone was seen a few times. CDR3 DNA: TGCGCCAGCAGCCCGGGGGGGGGACAAGAGACCCAGTACTTC. Protein sequence: CASSPGGGQETQYF. This rearrangement joins TRBV5-1 to TRBJ2-5; 8 bases match TRBD2. V lost 4 bases and J lost 2; bases outside the gene matches: 4. The CDR3 runs to 14 residues. In germline, CDR1 is SGHRS, CDR2 YFSETQ. Full variable domain (outside the CDR3, taken from reference TRBV5-1 and TRBJ2-5): KAGVTQTPRYLIKTRGQQVTLSCSPISGHRSVSWYQQTPGQGLQFLFEYFSETQRNKGNFPGRFSGRQFSNSRSEMNVSTLELGDSALYLCASSPGGGQETQYFGPGTRLLVL.

In its sample, this clone was seen a few times. The chain is built from TRBV28 and TRBJ1-2, with 7 bases fitting TRBD1. Germline assignment: CDR1 MDHEN and CDR2 SYDVKM. The CDR3 is made up of 13 amino acids. V was clipped by 4 bases and J by 3 bases; unmatched bases: 2. The chain's CDR3 is CASSWDSDYGYTF. The CDR3 DNA reads TGTGCCAGCAGTTGGGACAGTGACTATGGCTACACCTTC.

This clone was observed a few times. The chain links TRBV4-1 to TRBJ2-1, with 9 positions matching TRBD2. Germline CDR1 is MGHRA and CDR2 is YSYEKL. This CDR3 contains 14 residues. Losses at the gene ends were 7 bases for V and 8 bases for J; bases not matched to a gene: 9. For the CDR3, the DNA is TGCGCCAGCACATCGGGCGGGAGGGCCGATGAGCAGTTCTTC. Amino acids: CASTSGGRADEQFF.

This clone has just a few counts. This chain connects TRBV28 to TRBJ2-3; 11 positions agree with TRBD1. J was trimmed by 6 bases and V by 7 bases; bases with no gene match: 6. Germline V gene lookup returns CDR1 MDHEN and CDR2 SYDVKM. The CDR3 consists of 14 residues. The CDR3 sequence: CASTWTGGWDTQYF. The CDR3 DNA reads TGTGCCAGCACCTGGACAGGGGGCTGGGATACGCAGTATTTT.